This entry lists 9 T cell receptor beta chains sequenced from one sample in a study of T cells after yellow fever vaccination. TCRdb re-analysed the 5' RACE reads in MiXCR, keeping a single row per CDR3 protein. Of approximately 580,000 distinct CDR3 sequences listed, about 15% are singletons. Sample: PBMCs, taken 4 to 5 days after the first yellow fever vaccination. The receptors derive from a man between 18 and 35 years old who received the YFV17D yellow fever vaccine.

This clonotype has only a few counts. The chain recombines TRBV5-1 with TRBJ2-2; D may be TRBD1 (5 bases). The CDR3 length is 14 residues. Trimming took off 2 bases at V and 4 bases at J, with 9 bases between the two ends. Per germline, CDR1 SGHRS and CDR2 YFSETQ. The CDR3: CASSLFGATGELFF. CDR3 bases: TGCGCCAGCAGCTTATTTGGGGCCACCGGGGAGCTGTTTTTT.

This clonotype was observed a handful of times. This chain uses TRBV20-1 with TRBJ1-4; 8 bases are a match to TRBD1. The germline V gene encodes CDR1 DFQATT and CDR2 SNEGSKA (reference sequence). There are 14 residues in the CDR3. V dropped 1 base and J dropped 4; count of bases not matched to a gene: 2. The CDR3 bases are TGCAGTGCTAGAGGGACAGGGCGTAATGAAAAACTGTTTTTT. It is translated as CSARGTGRNEKLFF.

The chain uses TRBV15 and TRBJ1-2, with D maybe TRBD1 (5 bases). V lost 0 bases to trimming and J lost 6 bases, with 11 bases between them. The CDR3 contains 14 residues. In germline, CDR1 is LNHNV, CDR2 YYDKDF (reference sequence). The CDR3 loop reads CATSRDWGRDGYTF. The CDR3 nucleotides read TGTGCCACCAGCAGAGATTGGGGGAGGGATGGCTACACCTTC. Full variable domain (outside the CDR3, taken from reference TRBV15 and TRBJ1-2): DAMVIQNPRYQVTQFGKPVTLSCSQTLNHNVMYWYQQKSSQAPKLLFHYYDKDFNNEADTPDNFQSRRPNTSFCFLDIRSPGLGDTAMYLCATSRDWGRDGYTFGSGTRLTVV.

The J gene is TRBJ2-7, the V gene TRBV20-1; 15 bases are a match to TRBD2. Germline assignment: CDR1 DFQATT and CDR2 SNEGSKA (reference sequence). This CDR3 has 18 amino acids. CDR3 DNA sequence: TGCTGGGGCCAGGCTCCGGGACTAGCGGGAGGCGAGTCTTACGAGCAGTACTTC. Its protein product is CWGQAPGLAGGESYEQYF.

The chain employs TRBV2 and TRBJ2-2, with D tentatively TRBD1 (5 bases). Germline V gene sequence: CDR1 SNHLY, CDR2 FYNNEI. V was shortened by 6 bases and J by 2 bases, with 10 bases between the two germline ends. This CDR3 comprises 14 residues. DNA for the CDR3: TGTGCCAGCAGACAGGAAATTAACACCGGGGAGCTGTTTTTT. It codes for CASRQEINTGELFF.

V and J are TRBV30 and TRBJ1-2; D gene uncertain. The CDR3 is 11 residues long. The V end lost 1 base, the J end lost 4 bases, and 4 bases lay between the germline ends. CDR1 GTSNPN and CDR2 SVGIG come from the germline V gene (reference sequence). This CDR3 reads CAWSAFYGYTF. The CDR3 DNA reads TGTGCCTGGAGTGCCTTCTATGGCTACACCTTC.

The gene calls are TRBV10-3 and TRBJ2-7, with D possibly TRBD1 on 5 matching bases. The CDR3 sequence is 14 residues long. V dropped 10 bases and J dropped 0 bases, with 16 bases sitting between them. Per germline, CDR1 ENHRY and CDR2 SYGVKD. The CDR3 is CATLETDNSYEQYF. CDR3 in DNA: TGTGCCACTCTCGAGACGGACAACTCCTACGAGCAGTACTTC.

This clonotype was counted a few times. The chain uses TRBV7-8 and TRBJ2-5; D remains ambiguous. V was clipped by 1 base and J by 5 bases, with 14 bases between them. Germline-derived CDR1 and CDR2 are SGHVS and FQNEAQ. The CDR3 runs 15 residues. CDR3 bases: TGTGCCAGCAGCTTAGGGGCTAACTACGGGGAGACCCAGTACTTC. This sequence encodes CASSLGANYGETQYF.

This clonotype was picked up a small number of times. V usage is TRBV20-1 and J usage is TRBJ2-3; maybe TRBD2 (5 bases). Trimming removed 4 bases from V and 0 bases from J, with 14 bases in between. The germline V gene has CDR1 DFQATT and CDR2 SNEGSKA (reference sequence). The CDR3 covers 15 residues. CDR3 bases: TGCAGTGCTAACACGGCAGCGGAGAGCACAGATACGCAGTATTTT. It is translated as CSANTAAESTDTQYF.